This T cell receptor beta chain was sequenced in a study of T cell clonality in common variable immunodeficiency. Study findings and constraints: Links between repertoire features and CVID complications were heterogeneity-limited. Reportedly, TCR beta sequences from common variable immunodeficiency showed fewer deletions and N-nucleotide insertions.

The assay was immunoSEQ multiplex PCR, and TCRdb's table has in-frame clones only and misses some. The profile covers about 50,000 clones, none occurring a single time. Germline assignment: CDR1 MNHNS and CDR2 SASEGT. V was pared by 1 base and J by 4 bases, with 5 bases of the junction left unmatched. The CDR3 runs to 16 residues. This clone was seen many times. What it binds is not known. From the germline J gene comes the end of the CDR3, since the read stops 3 residues before it. The V call is TRBV6-1, the J call TRBJ2-7; 12 positions agree with TRBD1. Sequenced: peripheral blood mononuclear cells. This TCR derives from a person aged 18 to 70 in good health. CDR3 DNA (partial): TGTGCCAGCAGTGAAGTTGGGACAGGGGGCGAGTACGAG. Translation: CASSEVGTGGEYE. The complete CDR3 protein is CASSEVGTGGEYEQYF.